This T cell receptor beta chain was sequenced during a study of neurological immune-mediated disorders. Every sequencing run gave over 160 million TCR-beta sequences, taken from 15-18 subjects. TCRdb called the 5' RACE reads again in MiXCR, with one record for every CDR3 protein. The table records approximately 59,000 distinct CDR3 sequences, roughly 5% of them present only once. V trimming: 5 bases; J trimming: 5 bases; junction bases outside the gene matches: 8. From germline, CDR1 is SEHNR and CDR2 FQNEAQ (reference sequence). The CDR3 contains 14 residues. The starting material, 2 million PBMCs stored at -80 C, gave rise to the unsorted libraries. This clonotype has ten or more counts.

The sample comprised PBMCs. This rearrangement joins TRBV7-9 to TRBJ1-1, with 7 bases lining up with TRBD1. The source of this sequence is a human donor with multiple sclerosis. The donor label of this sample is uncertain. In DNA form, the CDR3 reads TGTGCCAGCAGCGAGCGACAGGGTGGGACTGAAGCTTTCTTT. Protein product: CASSERQGGTEAFF.